What follows are 18 T cell receptor beta chains derived from one specimen sequenced in a study of shared clonotypes between healthy human individuals. The data were produced by immunoSEQ multiplex PCR, yet TCRdb's version contains in-frame clones alone and is incomplete. The repertoire has about 380,000 clones, 90% to 98% of them found once; the top ten carry 0.32%. What was sequenced was memory CD8+ T cells sorted from blood. Stated subset: CD45RO+ cells pooled with CCR7-negative TemRA cells. All receptors come from a man aged 25-40 years in good health.

V usage is TRBV5-4 and J usage is TRBJ1-1, with D unresolved. V was shortened by 4 bases and J by 8 bases, with 15 bases between the two germline ends. In germline, CDR1 is SGHNT, CDR2 YYREEE (reference sequence). The CDR3 has 13 residues. The CDR3 sequence: CASSPLGGGEAFF. As DNA, the CDR3 is TGTGCCAGCAGCCCCCTAGGCGGAGGCGAAGCTTTCTTT.

J is TRBJ2-3 and V is TRBV5-4; tentatively, D is TRBD2 (6 bases). The CDR3 is made up of 19 amino acids. Germline assignment: CDR1 SGHNT and CDR2 YYREEE (reference sequence). Trimming took off 0 bases at V and 2 bases at J, with 22 bases between the two ends. DNA of the CDR3: TGTGCCAGCAGCTTGGGGACCTCCAGCGGGCCAGTAAACACAGATACGCAGTATTTT. Translation: CASSLGTSSGPVNTDTQYF.

V and J are TRBV2 and TRBJ1-4; D call uncertain. The germline gives CDR1 SNHLY, CDR2 FYNNEI. V lost 7 bases to trimming and J lost 4 bases, with 16 bases between them. The CDR3 has 15 amino acids. The DNA for the CDR3 is TGTGCCAGCACCATAAGACCGGGGTTTAATGAAAAACTGTTTTTT. Translation gives CASTIRPGFNEKLFF.

The J gene is TRBJ1-1, the V gene TRBV9, with D perhaps TRBD1 (5 bases). The ends were cut back, 3 bases at V and 0 bases at J, with 9 bases in the middle. From germline, CDR1 is SGDLS and CDR2 YYNGEE. The CDR3 contains 14 residues. The CDR3 loop is CASSARQLNTEAFF. CDR3 nucleotides: TGTGCCAGCAGCGCCCGACAGCTGAACACTGAAGCTTTCTTT.

The J gene is TRBJ1-3, the V gene TRBV30; D may be TRBD1 (5 bases). The V end was cut by 4 bases, the J end by 0 bases, with 10 bases between. The germline CDR1 and CDR2 sequences are GTSNPN and SVGIG (reference sequence). The CDR3 is made up of 14 amino acids. The CDR3 protein is CAWIGDLSGNTIYF. The CDR3 bases are TGTGCCTGGATTGGGGACCTCTCTGGAAACACCATATATTTT.

The CDR3 DNA sequence: TGTGCCAGCGCGCGTGCGGCGGGAGCCTACGAGCAGTACTTC. Residues: CASARAAGAYEQYF. The chain couples TRBV11-2 to TRBJ2-7, with 7 bases identical to TRBD2. This CDR3 comprises 14 residues. V trimming: 8 bases; J trimming: 2 bases; junction bases outside the gene matches: 9. CDR1 SGHAT and CDR2 FQNNGV come from the germline V gene.

J is TRBJ2-3 and V is TRBV19; 10 bases fit TRBD2. The CDR3 has 18 amino acids. J was trimmed by 6 bases and V by 0 bases; bases with no gene match: 12. Germline V CDR1 and CDR2: LNHDA, SQIVND (reference sequence). The CDR3 here is CASSIDATGLAALDTQYF. The CDR3 coding sequence is TGTGCCAGTAGTATAGATGCCACCGGACTAGCGGCTCTGGATACGCAGTATTTT.

The V and J genes are TRBV6-5 and TRBJ1-5; a possible D gene is TRBD1 (6 bases). Germline-derived CDR1 and CDR2 are MNHEY and SVGAGI. With 7 bases removed from V and 0 bases from J, the gap between germline ends came to 13 bases. The CDR3 has 15 amino acids. Here the CDR3 DNA reads TGTGCCAGCACCGCGACAGGATATAGCAATCAGCCCCAGCATTTT. This encodes CASTATGYSNQPQHF.

Regarding this clone: The sample holds other DNA sequences that translate to the same CDR3. V is TRBV7-2 and J is TRBJ2-7; tentative D call: TRBD2 (5 bases). The CDR3 has 14 amino acids. The V gene's germline CDR1 is SGHTA and CDR2 FQGNSA. Trimming removed 0 bases at V and 0 bases at J, with 6 bases between. CDR3 sequence (DNA): TGTGCCAGCAGCTTAGCGAGGGACTCCTACGAGCAGTACTTC. It yields the protein CASSLARDSYEQYF.

This clone occurred a few times. This sequence joins TRBV6-6 and TRBJ1-2, with 7 positions matching TRBD1. The CDR3 is 14 residues long. The V segment lost 6 bases and the J segment 4 bases; nucleotides outside the gene matches: 8. Germline-derived CDR1 and CDR2 are MNHNY and SVGAGI (reference sequence). The CDR3 DNA reads TGTGCCAGCAGGTACATAACAGGGGCCTATGGCTACACCTTC. Amino acid sequence: CASRYITGAYGYTF.

The rearrangement links TRBV19 to TRBJ2-7; TRBD1 might be the D (6 bases). There are 14 residues in the CDR3. Trimming removed 5 bases from V and 2 bases from J, with 13 bases in between. Germline assignment: CDR1 LNHDA and CDR2 SQIVND (reference sequence). This CDR3 is CASSPRTAPYEQYF. The CDR3 bases are TGTGCCAGTAGTCCGCGGACAGCTCCCTACGAGCAGTACTTC.

The chain joins TRBV11-2 to TRBJ1-2, with 7 nucleotides matching TRBD1. The germline gives CDR1 SGHAT, CDR2 FQNNGV. Trimming removed 3 bases from V and 4 bases from J; junction bases left unmatched: 5. The CDR3 consists of 14 residues. The CDR3 is CASSFTGALYGYTF. DNA for the CDR3: TGTGCCAGCAGCTTTACAGGGGCCCTCTATGGCTACACCTTC.

The chain combines TRBV11-3 with TRBJ2-1, with D perhaps TRBD2 (5 bases). The CDR3 runs to 14 residues. The V end was cut by 3 bases, the J end by 7 bases, with 13 bases between. The germline V gene encodes CDR1 SGHNT and CDR2 YENEEA. This CDR3 is CASSFTLSGNEQFF. CDR3 in DNA: TGTGCCAGCAGCTTCACTCTTTCGGGGAATGAGCAGTTCTTC. The full variable domain, completed using reference TRBV11-3 and TRBJ2-1, is EAGVVQSPRYKIIEKKQPVAFWCNPISGHNTLYWYLQNLGQGPELLIRYENEEAVDDSQLPKDRFSAERLKGVDSTLKIQPAELGDSAVYLCASSFTLSGNEQFFGPGTRLTVL.

The V gene is TRBV11-1, the J gene TRBJ1-1; D gene uncertain. Germline CDR1 reads SGHAT; CDR2 reads FQDESV (reference sequence). There are 14 residues in the CDR3. Trimming cost V 2 bases and J 0 bases, with 7 bases left between them. Here the CDR3 reads CASSLQPMNTEAFF. DNA for the CDR3: TGTGCCAGCAGCTTACAGCCCATGAACACTGAAGCTTTCTTT.

The J gene is TRBJ1-4, the V gene TRBV6-1; possible D gene TRBD1, 6 bases. CDR1 is MNHNS and CDR2 is SASEGT in the germline V gene. This CDR3 has 14 amino acids. The V end was cut by 6 bases, the J end by 5 bases, with 13 bases between. DNA for the CDR3: TGTGCCAGCAGCAGGGGATTTAGGAATGAAAAACTGTTTTTT. Translation gives CASSRGFRNEKLFF.

This clone was seen just once. This chain uses TRBV10-3 with TRBJ1-1; D is unclear. The V gene lost 6 bases and the J gene lost 1 base, with 3 bases spanning the gap. The CDR3 has 11 residues. Looked up from germline, CDR1 is ENHRY and CDR2 is SYGVKD. CDR3 sequence reads: CAISQNTEAFF. CDR3 nucleotide sequence: TGTGCCATCAGCCAGAACACTGAAGCTTTCTTT.

This clone was counted a single time. The rearrangement links TRBV5-1 to TRBJ2-7, with 8 bases identical to TRBD1. Trimming at V came to 3 bases and at J to 6 bases, leaving 11 bases not matched to a gene. Germline-derived CDR1 and CDR2 are SGHRS and YFSETQ. The CDR3 is made up of 15 amino acids. CDR3 sequence reads: CASSSTHQGAGEQYF. The DNA of the CDR3 is TGCGCCAGCAGCTCCACTCATCAGGGGGCGGGCGAGCAGTACTTC.

This chain connects TRBV6-6 to TRBJ2-5, with D unclear. Germline-derived CDR1 and CDR2 are MNHNY and SVGAGI (reference sequence). This CDR3 is built from 11 residues. Trimming took 4 bases from V and 5 from J, leaving 5 bases between them. CDR3 DNA: TGTGCCAGCAGTTCAGCGGAGACCCAGTACTTC. This codes for CASSSAETQYF.